This TCR beta chain is drawn from a study of cytomegalovirus exposure and HLA in healthy donors. In the case of this clone: Antigen specificity is unknown.

Overall study findings and caveats: Later, TCR association rates were found to vary by HLA locus, highest for DRB1 and lowest for HLA-C. Highly shared sequence variants in one cluster were likely a sequencing artifact. Presence/absence analyses assumed roughly uniform sequencing depth across donors.

Amplification used 60 Vbeta primers and 13 Jbeta primers. The data were produced by immunoSEQ multiplex PCR, yet TCRdb's version contains in-frame clones alone and is incomplete. The data contain 100,000 to 150,000 clones, around 74% of them singletons. CDR1 and CDR2 (germline): SGHTA, FQGNSA. Unmatched junction bases numbered 7, after V lost 1 base and J lost 8 bases. CDR3 length: 15 amino acids. These donors counted as nominally healthy when sampled, but unrecorded immune exposures were likely. The clonotype comes from a man aged 60 to 75 in good health and CMV-seropositive. Material for sequencing was PBMCs. The chain recombines TRBV7-2 with TRBJ1-2; 10 nucleotides agree with TRBD1. The CDR3 DNA reads TGTGCCAGCAGCTTAGTCAGGGACAGGGGTTACGGCTACACCTTC. Amino acid sequence: CASSLVRDRGYGYTF.